These 17 T cell receptor beta chains originate from one sample sequenced in a study of blood T cell repertoires in COVID-19. Profiling relied on immunoSEQ multiplex PCR, and the TCRdb table lists in-frame clones only, not all of them. This table holds roughly 290,000 clones, approximately 85% found once. The specimen was PBMCs or T cells enriched from blood (not recorded which). These receptor sequences come from a man aged 30 to 45 who had recovered from COVID-19.

The rearrangement joins TRBV5-1 to TRBJ1-4; D not certain. CDR3 length equals 14 residues. From germline, CDR1 is SGHRS and CDR2 YFSETQ. V lost 4 bases, J lost 3 bases, and 10 bases lay in between. The CDR3 reads CASSRGEANEKLFF. The CDR3 DNA reads TGCGCCAGCAGCCGGGGAGAGGCTAATGAAAAACTGTTTTTT.

The J gene is TRBJ1-1, the V gene TRBV13; a weak D match, TRBD1 (5 bases). Trimming left V 5 bases short and J 1 base short, with 14 bases between. The CDR3 totals 15 residues. Germline CDR1 is PRHDT and CDR2 is FYEKMQ (reference sequence). This CDR3 is CASSPLGEGNTEAFF. The CDR3 nucleotides are TGTGCCAGCAGCCCACTGGGGGAGGGGAACACTGAAGCTTTCTTT.

V is TRBV27 and J is TRBJ1-5; D is possibly TRBD1 (6 bases). The length of the CDR3 is 13 residues. Germline-derived CDR1 and CDR2 are MNHEY and SMNVEV (reference sequence). Deletions cut 6 bases from V and 5 bases from J, with 11 bases between. The DNA of the CDR3 is TGTGCCAGCAGCAGACAGGCTGATCAGCCCCAGCATTTT. This gives the protein CASSRQADQPQHF.

The genes are TRBV3-1 (or the pseudogene TRBV3-2) and TRBJ1-1, with TRBD1 matching over 7 bases. The CDR3 extends over 13 amino acids. CDR1 is LGHDT and CDR2 is YNNKEL in the germline V gene (reference sequence). V lost 4 bases and J lost 8; bases outside the gene matches: 7. This chain's CDR3 is CASSPRQGVEAFF. CDR3 bases: TGTGCCAGCAGCCCCAGACAGGGCGTAGAAGCTTTCTTT.

The CDR3 region is CASSMGHRGALNSPLHF. The CDR3 region has the DNA TGTGCCAGTAGTATGGGACACAGAGGGGCGTTAAATTCACCCCTCCACTTT. The chain is built from TRBV19 and TRBJ1-6; D is possibly TRBD1 (6 bases). The CDR3 consists of 17 residues. CDR1 is LNHDA, CDR2 SQIVND, per germline (reference sequence). V was cut by 3 bases and J by 7 bases, with 19 bases left in between.

J is TRBJ1-2 and V is TRBV19, with 7 bases fitting TRBD1. Germline-derived CDR1 and CDR2 are LNHDA and SQIVND (reference sequence). With 7 bases clipped from V and 1 base from J, the junction kept 3 bases outside the gene matches. The CDR3 is made up of 13 amino acids. The CDR3 nucleotides are TGTGCCAGTATTGGGACAGATAACTATGGCTACACCTTC. Translated: CASIGTDNYGYTF.

The genes are TRBV19 and TRBJ2-5; 7 nucleotides line up with TRBD1. The CDR3 consists of 14 residues. Looked up from germline, CDR1 is LNHDA and CDR2 is SQIVND (reference sequence). V gave up 1 base and J gave up 3 bases; unmatched junction bases: 2. The CDR3 is CASSIGQGKETQYF. The CDR3 DNA sequence: TGTGCCAGTAGTATAGGACAGGGAAAAGAGACCCAGTACTTC.

J is TRBJ1-1 and V is TRBV7-2; D unclear. This CDR3 spans 13 amino acids. The V end was cut by 6 bases, the J end by 0 bases, with 8 bases between. Looked up from germline, CDR1 is SGHTA and CDR2 is FQGNSA. CDR3 region: CASSWELNTEAFF. CDR3 DNA: TGTGCCAGCAGTTGGGAGTTGAACACTGAAGCTTTCTTT.

The rearrangement joins TRBV11-2 to TRBJ1-3; D unresolved. CDR3 length equals 15 residues. Germline values: CDR1 SGHAT, CDR2 FQNNGV. The germline V and J ends were trimmed by 6 bases and 4 bases, with 16 bases remaining between them. CDR3 region: CASRPGGVAGNTIYF. The CDR3 bases are TGTGCCAGCAGACCTGGCGGAGTAGCCGGAAACACCATATATTTT.

The chain is built from TRBV5-6 and TRBJ2-7; 7 positions match TRBD1. The V and J ends lost 4 bases and 2 bases, in that order; junction bases with no gene match: 9. This CDR3 comprises 15 residues. Germline lookup yields CDR1 SGHDT and CDR2 YYEEEE. CDR3 in amino acids: CASSPEPGQTYEQYF. DNA of the CDR3: TGTGCCAGCAGCCCGGAACCGGGACAGACCTACGAGCAGTACTTC.

This chain connects TRBV11-2 to TRBJ2-1; the D gene is possibly TRBD1 (6 bases). CDR3 length: 18 amino acids. V gave up 1 base and J gave up 0 bases, with 16 bases separating them. Germline-derived CDR1 and CDR2 are SGHAT and FQNNGV. CDR3 amino acids: CASSLGGSGRGSYNEQFF. The CDR3 bases are TGTGCCAGCAGCTTAGGGGGAAGCGGCAGGGGCTCCTACAATGAGCAGTTCTTC. Full variable domain (missing parts from reference TRBV11-2 and TRBJ2-1): EAGVAQSPRYKIIEKRQSVAFWCNPISGHATLYWYQQILGQGPKLLIQFQNNGVVDDSQLPKDRFSAERLKGVDSTLKIQPAKLEDSAVYLCASSLGGSGRGSYNEQFFGPGTRLTVL.

This clone was picked up a small number of times. The junction shows a germline mismatch at one end, possibly a read error. CDR3 amino acids: CASSTLEANF. CDR3 DNA sequence: TGTGCCAGCAGCACCCTGGAGGCGAACTTC. The J gene is TRBJ2-7, the V gene TRBV7-9; maybe TRBD2 (5 bases). CDR3 size: 10 residues. From germline, CDR1 is SEHNR and CDR2 FQNEAQ (reference sequence).

V is TRBV19 and J is TRBJ2-2, with D maybe TRBD2 (5 bases). The CDR3 covers 13 residues. V was trimmed by 7 bases and J by 6 bases, leaving 12 bases between them. The germline CDR1 and CDR2 sequences are LNHDA and SQIVND (reference sequence). For the CDR3, the DNA is TGTGCCAGTAAGGAGCGGTGGGCCGGGGAGCTGTTTTTT. Its protein product is CASKERWAGELFF. The complete variable domain, with remaining parts taken from reference TRBV19 and TRBJ2-2, reads DGGITQSPKYLFRKEGQNVTLSCEQNLNHDAMYWYRQDPGQGLRLIYYSQIVNDFQKGDIAEGYSVSREKKESFPLTVTSAQKNPTAFYLCASKERWAGELFFGEGSRLTVL.

This rearrangement joins TRBV30 to TRBJ2-7; D uncertain. The V gene lost 0 bases and the J gene lost 4 bases, with 13 bases spanning the gap. CDR1 and CDR2 from the germline V gene are GTSNPN and SVGIG (reference sequence). CDR3 size: 14 residues. CDR3 nucleotides: TGTGCCTGGAGTGTACTATCGTTCGGGTACGAGCAGTACTTC. It yields the protein CAWSVLSFGYEQYF.

This chain uses TRBV9 with TRBJ1-2, with 9 bases lining up with TRBD1. Losses at the gene ends were 3 bases for V and 0 bases for J; bases not matched to a gene: 15. Germline V lookup: CDR1 SGDLS, CDR2 YYNGEE. The CDR3 loop spans 19 amino acids. Here the CDR3 DNA reads TGTGCCAGCAGCGCCCCGGGGGGACAGGGCTTTCGAGCTAACTATGGCTACACCTTC. It is translated as CASSAPGGQGFRANYGYTF.

V is TRBV9 and J is TRBJ1-2; D remains unclear. The CDR3 runs to 13 residues. From germline, CDR1 is SGDLS and CDR2 YYNGEE. V was shortened by 0 bases and J by 8 bases, with 11 bases between the two germline ends. CDR3 nucleotide sequence: TGTGCCAGCAGCGTAGGTTTGGGAGGAGGCTACACCTTC. Translated: CASSVGLGGGYTF.

J is TRBJ2-7 and V is TRBV18, with TRBD2 as a possible D gene (6 bases). The V and J ends lost 3 bases and 2 bases respectively, with 11 bases between them. This CDR3 comprises 14 residues. Germline-derived CDR1 and CDR2 are KGHSH and LQKENI. CDR3 protein: CASSPQGGTYEQYF. The CDR3 DNA reads as TGTGCCAGCTCACCTCAAGGCGGGACCTACGAGCAGTACTTC.